The clone carrying this TCR beta chain was recorded once. Reverse transcription used about 0.45 to 1 ug RNA and random hexamers. TCRdb used MiXCR to reprocess the immunoSEQ multiplex PCR reads, holding one entry per CDR3 protein. The data hold hundreds of thousands of distinct CDR3 sequences, with 94% observed a single time. The CDR3 has 14 amino acids. V was clipped by 7 bases and J by 7 bases; unmatched bases: 11. The data originate from a study of CD8 T cells in Susac syndrome. Study-level information: At blood draw, Susac syndrome patients were therapy-naive, on corticosteroids, or on intravenous immunoglobulin alone.

The chain joins TRBV6-7 to TRBJ2-3; 7 bases line up with TRBD2. TRBV6-7 belongs to the ORF category, with a function that is uncertain. The sample comprised CD4+ T cells from PBMCs. The receptor comes from a human donor with Susac syndrome. This chain's CDR3 is CASIQPTSRNTQYF. The CDR3, as DNA: TGTGCCAGCATCCAACCGACTAGCCGGAATACGCAGTATTTT.